This T cell receptor (beta chain) was recovered during a study of breast tumors, draining lymph nodes, adjacent tissues. Points from the study as a whole: Most tumor T cells seemingly derive from lymph node, then expand in tumor. Luminal-like breast cancer showed significantly greater tumor-nontumor repertoire similarity than basal-like breast cancer did. Tumor T cell lymph node origin was a supported hypothesis, not proven. Tumor TCR diversity was below lymph nodes but above nontumor tissue.

Axillary draining lymph nodes of breast cancer patients supplied the node samples. One entry per CDR3 protein results from TCRdb running MiXCR on the multiplex PCR reads. The data show some 140,000 distinct CDR3 sequences, 20% to 25% seen once. The germline gives CDR1 LNHDA, CDR2 SQIVND (reference sequence). This CDR3 comprises 16 residues. V shed 5 bases, J shed 7 bases, and the junction held 12 bases outside the gene matches. Note on this clonotype: The antigen remains unidentified.

The chain carries TRBV19 and TRBJ1-5; the match to TRBD1 covers 9 bases. This receptor was obtained from a female donor with breast cancer. Some clones in this sample may be carry-over from other donors' samples. The specimen was axillary lymph node tissue. The CDR3 spells CASSSRDRDVKQPQHF. In DNA, the CDR3 is TGTGCCAGTAGTTCCCGGGACAGGGATGTGAAACAGCCCCAGCATTTT.